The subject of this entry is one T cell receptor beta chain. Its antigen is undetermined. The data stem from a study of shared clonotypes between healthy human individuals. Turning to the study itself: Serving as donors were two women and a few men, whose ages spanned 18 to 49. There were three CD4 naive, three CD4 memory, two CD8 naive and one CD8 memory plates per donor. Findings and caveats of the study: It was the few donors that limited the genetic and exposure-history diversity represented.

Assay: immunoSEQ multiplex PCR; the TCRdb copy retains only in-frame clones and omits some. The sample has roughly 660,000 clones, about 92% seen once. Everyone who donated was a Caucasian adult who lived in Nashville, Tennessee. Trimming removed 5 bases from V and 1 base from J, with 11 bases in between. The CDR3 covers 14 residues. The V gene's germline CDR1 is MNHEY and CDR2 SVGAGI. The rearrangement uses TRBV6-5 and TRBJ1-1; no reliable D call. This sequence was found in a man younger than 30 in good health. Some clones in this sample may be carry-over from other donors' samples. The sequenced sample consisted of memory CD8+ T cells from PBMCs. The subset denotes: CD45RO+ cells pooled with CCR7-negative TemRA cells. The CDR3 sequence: CASSPLSWNTEAFF. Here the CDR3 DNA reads TGTGCCAGCAGTCCCCTAAGTTGGAACACTGAAGCTTTCTTT.